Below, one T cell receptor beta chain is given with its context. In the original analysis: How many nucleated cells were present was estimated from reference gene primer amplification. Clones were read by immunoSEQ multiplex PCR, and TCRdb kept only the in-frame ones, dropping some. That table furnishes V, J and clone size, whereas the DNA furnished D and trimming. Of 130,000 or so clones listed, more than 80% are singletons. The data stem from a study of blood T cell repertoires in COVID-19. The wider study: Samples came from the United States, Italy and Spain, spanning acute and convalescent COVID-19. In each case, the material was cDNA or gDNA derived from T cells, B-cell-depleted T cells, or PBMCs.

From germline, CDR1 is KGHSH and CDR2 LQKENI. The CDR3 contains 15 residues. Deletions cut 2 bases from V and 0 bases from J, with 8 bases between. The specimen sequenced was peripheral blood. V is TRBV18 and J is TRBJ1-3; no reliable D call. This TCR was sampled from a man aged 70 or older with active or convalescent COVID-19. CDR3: CASSPKAVSGNTIYF. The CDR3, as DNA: TGTGCCAGCTCACCAAAAGCCGTCTCTGGAAACACCATATATTTT.